The 32 T cell receptor beta chains given below trace back to one sample, sequenced in a study of beta chain features in type 1 diabetes (dated by TCRdb to 2017 to 2018). Libraries were made using the immunoSEQ multiplex PCR assay. All of the isolated RNA was reverse transcribed with the High Capacity cDNA Reverse Transcription Kit, so expressed TCRB transcripts were sequenced. TCRdb took over this immuneACCESS table, retaining in-frame rearrangements with V and J assigned. Such tables are incomplete; in checked studies, under half of the missing clones stem from an unresolved V gene, and the remainder is unexplained. Counted in this sample were 300,000 to 400,000 clones; approximately 8.2% of them appeared once. Less than 0.5% of the sample comes from the top ten. Sequencing used central memory CD4+ T cells from blood. The receptors come from a woman between 18 and 30 years old in good health.

This clone was observed a few times. This sequence joins TRBV5-4 and TRBJ1-1; tentative D call: TRBD1 (5 bases). V lost 3 bases and J 10 bases, leaving 25 bases between the germline ends. This CDR3 contains 16 residues. Germline CDR1 SGHNT, CDR2 YYREEE (reference sequence). CDR3 in amino acids: CASSSAKGPEGAGAFF. CDR3 coding DNA: TGTGCCAGCAGCTCGGCCAAGGGCCCTGAAGGGGCGGGAGCTTTCTTT.

The CDR3, as DNA: TGTGCCAGCTCACAACAACAGGGTACCCAAGAGACCCAGTACTTC. Translation: CASSQQQGTQETQYF. V usage is TRBV18 and J usage is TRBJ2-5; D is perhaps TRBD1 (6 bases). The CDR3 covers 15 residues. Trimming removed 4 bases from V and 1 base from J, with 13 bases in between. Germline-derived CDR1 and CDR2 are KGHSH and LQKENI. The variable domain in full, with the rest retrieved from reference TRBV18 and TRBJ2-5, is NAGVMQNPRHLVRRRGQEARLRCSPMKGHSHVYWYRQLPEEGLKFMVYLQKENIIDESGMPKERFSAEFPKEGPSILRIQQVVRGDSAAYFCASSQQQGTQETQYFGPGTRLLVL.

In this sample, this clone turned up a few times. J is TRBJ2-3 and V is TRBV5-1; D unresolved. Trimming took off 0 bases at V and 2 bases at J, with 7 bases between the two ends. Germline V gives CDR1 SGHRS, CDR2 YFSETQ. The CDR3 length is 14 residues. The CDR3 DNA reads TGCGCCAGCAGCTTGGGGAAATCCACAGATACGCAGTATTTT. Residues: CASSLGKSTDTQYF.

This clone was counted only a few times. V and J are TRBV7-9 and TRBJ2-6; D may be TRBD1 (6 bases). The V end lost 2 bases, the J end lost 2 bases, and 16 bases lay between the germline ends. Germline values: CDR1 SEHNR, CDR2 FQNEAQ (reference sequence). This CDR3 has 18 residues. The DNA of the CDR3 is TGTGCCAGCAGCTTACTTGGACAGCCTACAACTGGGGCCAACGTCCTGACTTTC. Its protein is CASSLLGQPTTGANVLTF. The full variable domain, completed using reference TRBV7-9 and TRBJ2-6, is DTGVSQNPRHKITKRGQNVTFRCDPISEHNRLYWYRQTLGQGPEFLTYFQNEAQLEKSRLLSDRFSAERPKGSFSTLEIQRTEQGDSAMYLCASSLLGQPTTGANVLTFGAGSRLTVL.

This clone was picked up many times. The CDR3 region is CASSDGQQPNEQFF. The CDR3 coding sequence is TGTGCCAGCAGTGACGGACAACAACCGAATGAGCAGTTCTTC. J is TRBJ2-1 and V is TRBV2; the D gene is possibly TRBD1 (5 bases). V was pared by 3 bases and J by 7 bases, with 13 bases between. CDR1 is SNHLY and CDR2 is FYNNEI in the germline V gene. This CDR3 is built from 14 residues.

This clone was recorded at least ten times. The chain uses TRBV7-2 and TRBJ2-3, with 8 bases lining up with TRBD1. V was clipped by 3 bases and J by 10 bases; unmatched bases: 6. The germline V gene encodes CDR1 SGHTA and CDR2 FQGNSA. The CDR3 contains 13 residues. The CDR3 sequence is CASSFTSGQAQYF. In nucleotides, the CDR3 is TGTGCCAGCAGCTTCACCTCGGGACAGGCGCAGTATTTT.

The chain joins TRBV4-3 to TRBJ2-2, with D unresolved. Germline V gives CDR1 LGHNA, CDR2 YSLEER. The CDR3 extends over 15 amino acids. V lost 0 bases, J lost 3 bases, and 8 bases lay in between. CDR3 amino acids: CASSQDGLYTGELFF. Here the CDR3 DNA reads TGCGCCAGCAGCCAAGACGGCTTGTACACCGGGGAGCTGTTTTTT.

This chain links TRBV6-5 with TRBJ2-7; the D is unclear. Trimming left V 8 bases short and J 2 bases short, with 16 bases between. Looked up from germline, CDR1 is MNHEY and CDR2 is SVGAGI. This CDR3 region has 14 residues. CDR3 DNA sequence: TGTGCCAGCCGAGAAAACTACGCGGCCTACGAGCAGTACTTC. Its protein product is CASRENYAAYEQYF.

The CDR3 sequence is CASSFPREGKETQYF. The CDR3 coding sequence is TGTGCCAGCAGCTTCCCCCGGGAGGGGAAAGAGACCCAGTACTTC. J is TRBJ2-5 and V is TRBV5-6; 8 bases align to TRBD2. The CDR3 totals 15 residues. V was pared by 2 bases and J by 3 bases, with 6 bases of the junction left unmatched. The germline gives CDR1 SGHDT, CDR2 YYEEEE.

J is TRBJ1-1 and V is TRBV6-5; 8 positions agree with TRBD1. Germline values: CDR1 MNHEY, CDR2 SVGAGI. This CDR3 contains 14 residues. V lost 0 bases and J lost 8; bases outside the gene matches: 5. The CDR3 loop reads CASSYSGQVAEAFF. CDR3 nucleotide sequence: TGTGCCAGCAGTTACTCGGGACAGGTCGCAGAAGCTTTCTTT.

This clone was counted a few times. This chain uses TRBV9 with TRBJ2-7, with D hard to call. The CDR3 runs to 14 residues. V was cut by 4 bases and J by 3 bases, with 14 bases left in between. Germline CDR1 is SGDLS and CDR2 is YYNGEE. CDR3 loop: CASSPRLLNYEQYF. In DNA form, the CDR3 reads TGTGCCAGCAGCCCGCGACTCCTGAACTACGAGCAGTACTTC.

This clone has more than one count but fewer than ten. The chain recombines TRBV5-1 with TRBJ2-2, with D perhaps matching TRBD1 (6 bases). This CDR3 contains 17 residues. Germline loops: CDR1 SGHRS, CDR2 YFSETQ. Trimming took off 0 bases at V and 3 bases at J, with 15 bases between the two ends. CDR3 loop: CASSLDGIHRDTGELFF. Here the CDR3 DNA reads TGCGCCAGCAGCTTGGATGGTATCCACAGGGACACCGGGGAGCTGTTTTTT.

A few counts support this clone. The chain links TRBV28 to TRBJ1-6; maybe TRBD1 (6 bases). The CDR3 spans 13 residues. V was clipped by 6 bases and J by 8 bases, with 11 bases between them. CDR1 MDHEN and CDR2 SYDVKM come from the germline V gene. CDR3 sequence reads: CASSSGADSPLHF. The CDR3 DNA is TGTGCCAGCAGCTCAGGGGCTGATTCACCCCTCCACTTT.

This clone was seen ten or more times. The J gene is TRBJ2-4, the V gene TRBV4-3; the D gene is possibly TRBD1 (6 bases). The CDR3 is made up of 16 amino acids. V dropped 0 bases and J dropped 1 base, with 10 bases sitting between them. CDR1 is LGHNA and CDR2 is YSLEER in the germline V gene. CDR3 DNA sequence: TGCGCCAGCAGCCAAGATTCCCAGGGGGCCAAAAACATTCAGTACTTC. Residues: CASSQDSQGAKNIQYF.

This rearrangement joins TRBV7-2 to TRBJ1-6; possible D gene TRBD1, 5 bases. This CDR3 spans 13 amino acids. Trimming pared 5 bases from V and 9 bases from J, leaving 11 bases between. CDR1 and CDR2 from the germline V gene are SGHTA and FQGNSA. CDR3 sequence (DNA): TGTGCCAGCAGCCCCGGGGGATTTTCACCCCTCCACTTT. It specifies CASSPGGFSPLHF.

A note on this clone: The sample holds other DNA sequences that translate to the same CDR3. The gene calls are TRBV6-5 and TRBJ2-7; D unresolved. Germline V gene data show CDR1 as MNHEY and CDR2 as SVGAGI. The V and J ends lost 0 bases and 0 bases respectively, with 3 bases between them. The CDR3 loop spans 13 amino acids. CDR3 loop: CASSYSSSYEQYF. In nucleotides, the CDR3 is TGTGCCAGCAGTTACTCCAGCTCCTACGAGCAGTACTTC.

In its sample, this clone was seen a few times. The rearrangement joins TRBV5-4 to TRBJ1-4; possibly TRBD1 for D (6 bases). In germline, CDR1 is SGHNT, CDR2 YYREEE (reference sequence). V was clipped by 4 bases and J by 6 bases, with 13 bases between them. This CDR3 has 14 amino acids. CDR3 nucleotides: TGTGCCAGCAGCCCAGTGGGGGGCGATGAAAAACTGTTTTTT. It encodes CASSPVGGDEKLFF.

Many counts were recorded for this clone. This sample also contains other DNA sequences that code for the same CDR3. This chain connects TRBV7-8 to TRBJ1-5; 8 bases align to TRBD1. The CDR3 is 15 amino acids. Trimming took 1 base from V and 1 from J; bases not matched to a gene: 0. Germline lookup yields CDR1 SGHVS and CDR2 FQNEAQ. The CDR3: CASSLGTGSNQPQHF. The CDR3 region has the DNA TGTGCCAGCAGCTTAGGGACAGGGAGCAATCAGCCCCAGCATTTT.

Notes on this clone: This CDR3 is also generated by other DNA sequences in the sample. This chain uses TRBV27 with TRBJ2-5; perhaps TRBD1 as D (5 bases). Germline V gene lookup returns CDR1 MNHEY and CDR2 SMNVEV (reference sequence). V was pared by 6 bases and J by 4 bases, with 12 bases between. The CDR3 is made up of 13 amino acids. The CDR3 DNA reads as TGTGCCAGCAGCAGCAGGGTTAGAGAGACCCAGTACTTC. Amino acid sequence: CASSSRVRETQYF.

The sample holds many counts of this clone. The chain recombines TRBV9 with TRBJ1-1; D unresolved. The CDR3 has 14 amino acids. In germline, CDR1 is SGDLS, CDR2 YYNGEE. V was clipped by 5 bases and J by 1 base, with 12 bases between them. For the CDR3, the DNA is TGTGCCAGCAGTCGCAAAGATTCGAACACTGAAGCTTTCTTT. Translated: CASSRKDSNTEAFF.

Details on this clone: The junction differs from germline at one of its ends, possibly a read error. The chain links TRBV4-3 to TRBJ2-7; 11 bases map to TRBD2. Germline CDR1 and CDR2: LGHNA and YSLEER. This CDR3 spans 14 amino acids. The CDR3 spells CASSQDGTSGGVHF. CDR3 DNA: TGCGCCAGCAGCCAAGATGGGACTAGCGGCGGGGTCCACTTC.

This clone was found a few times. The V and J genes are TRBV4-3 and TRBJ1-1; unclear D gene. The CDR3 totals 13 residues. CDR1 LGHNA and CDR2 YSLEER come from the germline V gene. The V and J ends lost 4 bases and 0 bases respectively, with 6 bases between them. Here the CDR3 reads CASSLQMNTEAFF. The CDR3, as DNA: TGCGCCAGCAGCCTCCAGATGAACACTGAAGCTTTCTTT.

This clone was counted a few times. CDR3 loop: CASSPTDDRRGDTQYF. DNA of the CDR3: TGTGCCAGCAGCCCAACGGATGACAGGCGAGGGGATACGCAGTATTTT. The rearrangement uses TRBV7-8 and TRBJ2-3; the D gene is possibly TRBD1 (6 bases). Trimming stripped 5 bases from V and 6 bases from J, with 21 bases between. CDR3 size: 16 residues. The germline V gene has CDR1 SGHVS and CDR2 FQNEAQ.

A few counts support this clone. V is TRBV11-3 and J is TRBJ2-5; D gene uncertain. The CDR3 runs 13 residues. V was cut by 2 bases and J by 0 bases, with 4 bases left in between. Germline CDR1 reads SGHNT; CDR2 reads YENEEA. This CDR3 is CASSLHYQETQYF. The DNA of the CDR3 is TGTGCCAGCAGCTTACACTACCAAGAGACCCAGTACTTC.

This clone was observed a handful of times. The rearrangement links TRBV5-1 to TRBJ2-5, with 7 bases lining up with TRBD1. Germline V gives CDR1 SGHRS, CDR2 YFSETQ. There are 14 residues in the CDR3. Germline trimming cut 0 bases from V and 2 bases from J; bases unmatched to any gene: 1. CDR3 residues: CASSLGDRQETQYF. The CDR3, as DNA: TGCGCCAGCAGCTTGGGGGACAGACAAGAGACCCAGTACTTC. Variable domain in full (rest from reference TRBV5-1 and TRBJ2-5): KAGVTQTPRYLIKTRGQQVTLSCSPISGHRSVSWYQQTPGQGLQFLFEYFSETQRNKGNFPGRFSGRQFSNSRSEMNVSTLELGDSALYLCASSLGDRQETQYFGPGTRLLVL.

This clone has ten or more counts. Other DNA sequences of this sample code for an identical CDR3. The chain is built from TRBV2 and TRBJ1-1, with D unclear. Germline V gives CDR1 SNHLY, CDR2 FYNNEI. Trimming stripped 4 bases from V and 1 base from J, with 4 bases between. The CDR3 consists of 12 residues. The CDR3 DNA follows: TGTGCCAGCAGTGGGCAGAACACTGAAGCTTTCTTT. This codes for CASSGQNTEAFF.

V is TRBV5-1 and J is TRBJ1-1; 7 bases match TRBD1. CDR1 is SGHRS and CDR2 is YFSETQ in the germline V gene. The J segment lost 7 bases and the V segment lost 2 bases, leaving 8 bases of the junction unmatched. The CDR3 runs 14 residues. CDR3 loop: CASSFSGQRNEAFF. CDR3 DNA sequence: TGCGCCAGCAGCTTTTCGGGACAGAGAAATGAAGCTTTCTTT.

There are many counts of this clone. The chain employs TRBV10-3 and TRBJ2-6, with D uncertain. V shed 0 bases and J shed 0 bases, with 21 bases lying between them. CDR1 ENHRY and CDR2 SYGVKD come from the germline V gene. The CDR3 has 21 amino acids. The CDR3 reads CAISESPTQAAGNSGANVLTF. CDR3 DNA sequence: TGTGCCATCAGTGAGTCACCCACCCAGGCGGCAGGCAACTCTGGGGCCAACGTCCTGACTTTC.

The rearrangement joins TRBV29-1 to TRBJ2-1; 8 bases agree with TRBD2. This CDR3 has 12 residues. The germline V gene encodes CDR1 SQVTM and CDR2 ANQGSEA. V lost 1 base to trimming and J lost 16 bases; unmatched junction nucleotides: 9. The DNA of the CDR3 is TGCAGCGTTGAAGGGACATCGGGACTAGTATTCTTC. It encodes CSVEGTSGLVFF.

V gene TRBV5-1 combines with J gene TRBJ2-2; D is perhaps TRBD2 (6 bases). This CDR3 region has 18 residues. CDR1 and CDR2 (germline): SGHRS, YFSETQ. Trimming pared 4 bases from V and 6 bases from J, leaving 25 bases between. CDR3 nucleotide sequence: TGCGCCAGCAGCACAAGGACAACGGGACTCCCCCTACCCGGGGAGCTGTTTTTT. Translating it yields CASSTRTTGLPLPGELFF.

Turning to this clone: A much larger clonotype is one base distant, so this may be a read error. The J gene is TRBJ2-1, the V gene TRBV11-2; D remains ambiguous. Germline CDR1 and CDR2: SGHAT and FQNNGV. Trimming stripped 5 bases from V and 7 bases from J, with 6 bases between. This CDR3 is 11 amino acids long. The CDR3 DNA is TGTGCCAGCAGCCCCAGTAATGAGCAGTTCTTC. Residues: CASSPSNEQFF.

This clone turned up a few times. V usage is TRBV5-1 and J usage is TRBJ2-7; TRBD2 aligns across 12 bases. J lost 5 bases, V lost 4 bases, and 7 bases had no gene match. This CDR3 has 15 amino acids. Per germline, CDR1 SGHRS and CDR2 YFSETQ. The CDR3 DNA reads TGCGCCAGCAGCCTACGGACTAGCGGGACCAACGAGCAGTACTTC. Amino acids: CASSLRTSGTNEQYF. Drawing the rest from reference TRBV5-1 and TRBJ2-7, the complete variable domain is KAGVTQTPRYLIKTRGQQVTLSCSPISGHRSVSWYQQTPGQGLQFLFEYFSETQRNKGNFPGRFSGRQFSNSRSEMNVSTLELGDSALYLCASSLRTSGTNEQYFGPGTRLTVT.